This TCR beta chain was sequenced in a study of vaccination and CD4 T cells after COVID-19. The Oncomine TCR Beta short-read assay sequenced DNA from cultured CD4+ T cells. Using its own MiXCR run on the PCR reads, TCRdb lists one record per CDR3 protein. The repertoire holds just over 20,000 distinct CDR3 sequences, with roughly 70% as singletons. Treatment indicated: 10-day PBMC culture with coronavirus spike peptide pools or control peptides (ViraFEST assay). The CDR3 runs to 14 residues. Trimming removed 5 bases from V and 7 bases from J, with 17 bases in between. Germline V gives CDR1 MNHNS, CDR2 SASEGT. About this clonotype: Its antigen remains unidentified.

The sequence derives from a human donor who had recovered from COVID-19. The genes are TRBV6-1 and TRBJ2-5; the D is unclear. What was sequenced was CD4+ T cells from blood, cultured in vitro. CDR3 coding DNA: TGTGCCAGCAGTAGACTGGACCTTTATGGGACCCAGTACTTC. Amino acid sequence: CASSRLDLYGTQYF.